The present entry profiles one TCR beta chain with its context. The sample is drawn from a study of shared clonotypes between healthy human individuals. The data were produced by immunoSEQ multiplex PCR, yet TCRdb's version contains in-frame clones alone and is incomplete. The sample holds about 2 million clones, about 95% seen once. CDR1 is SGHVS, CDR2 FNYEAQ, per germline. Trimming cost V 5 bases and J 2 bases, with 15 bases left between them. This CDR3 region has 15 residues. Naivety among CD8 cells was defined by CD45RO negativity and positive CCR7 selection, thereby excluding terminally differentiated effector memory CD45RA+ cells.

The clonotype was recovered from a man between 18 and 29 years old in good health. The chain uses TRBV7-6 and TRBJ2-5; maybe TRBD2 (6 bases). The specimen was naive CD8+ T cells sorted from blood. CDR3 region: CASSRIPAGQETQYF. CDR3 nucleotides: TGTGCCAGCAGCCGAATTCCGGCGGGACAAGAGACCCAGTACTTC.